Listed below are T cell receptor beta chains from one sample, sequenced in a study of early T cells in non-severe SARS-CoV-2 infection. One entry per CDR3 protein, called by TCRdb with MiXCR from the 5' RACE reads. Here the sample spans about 44,000 distinct CDR3 sequences, around a quarter being singletons. The sequencing here drew on whole blood, taken at baseline. The receptors originated from an adult who was a healthcare worker with PCR-confirmed SARS-CoV-2 infection or an uninfected control (not recorded which). Both conserved end residues are part of each CDR3. D genes are given only for firm matches. Clone size is shown for a subset of rows, as once, few, many or a class of expanded clone.

d_gene,abundance,v_gene,j_gene,len,CDR3aa,CDR3nt
.,.,TRBV7-2,TRBJ1-3,16,CASSLGQAASGNTIYF,TGTGCCAGCAGCTTAGGGCAGGCCGCCTCTGGAAACACCATATATTTT
TRBD1,.,TRBV7-9,TRBJ1-1,14,CASSPGTVNTEAFF,TGTGCCAGCAGCCCTGGGACAGTGAACACTGAAGCTTTCTTT
TRBD1,.,TRBV6-6,TRBJ2-7,15,CASSPGTGTYYEQYF,TGTGCCAGCAGCCCCGGGACAGGGACTTACTACGAGCAGTACTTC
.,.,TRBV19,TRBJ2-3,15,CASQGEPQATDTQYF,TGTGCCAGCCAAGGTGAGCCCCAAGCCACAGATACGCAGTATTTT
TRBD2,few,TRBV20-1,TRBJ2-7,17,CSARILGTSGGSYEQYF,TGCAGTGCTAGGATTCTCGGAACTAGCGGGGGAAGTTACGAGCAGTACTTC
.,.,TRBV5-1,TRBJ2-7,16,CASSTARRAPDVEQYF,TGCGCCAGCAGCACCGCGCGGAGGGCGCCCGATGTGGAGCAGTACTTC
.,.,TRBV4-3,TRBJ1-1,14,CASSQDNGGGEAFF,TGCGCCAGCAGCCAAGATAACGGGGGCGGAGAAGCTTTCTTT
.,.,TRBV6-2/TRBV6-3,TRBJ2-6,14,CASTRDSGANVLTF,TGTGCCAGCACGCGGGACTCTGGGGCCAACGTCCTGACTTTC
.,many,TRBV9,TRBJ2-5,15,CASSPSGHATETQYF,TGTGCCAGCAGCCCCTCGGGACACGCCACAGAGACCCAGTACTTC
TRBD2,.,TRBV10-3,TRBJ2-7,14,CASGLAGFSYEQYF,TGTGCCTCCGGGCTAGCGGGGTTCTCCTACGAGCAGTACTTC
.,.,TRBV12-3/TRBV12-4,TRBJ1-1,16,CASSLVFAAVNAEAFF,TGTGCCAGCAGTTTAGTATTTGCTGCAGTGAACGCTGAAGCTTTCTTT
.,few,TRBV7-8,TRBJ1-3,14,CASSLVSSGNTIYF,TGTGCCAGCAGCTTAGTGAGCTCTGGAAACACCATATATTTT
.,.,TRBV4-3,TRBJ2-1,15,CASSQGRGTYNEQFF,TGCGCCAGCAGCCAAGGCCGGGGTACCTACAATGAGCAGTTCTTC